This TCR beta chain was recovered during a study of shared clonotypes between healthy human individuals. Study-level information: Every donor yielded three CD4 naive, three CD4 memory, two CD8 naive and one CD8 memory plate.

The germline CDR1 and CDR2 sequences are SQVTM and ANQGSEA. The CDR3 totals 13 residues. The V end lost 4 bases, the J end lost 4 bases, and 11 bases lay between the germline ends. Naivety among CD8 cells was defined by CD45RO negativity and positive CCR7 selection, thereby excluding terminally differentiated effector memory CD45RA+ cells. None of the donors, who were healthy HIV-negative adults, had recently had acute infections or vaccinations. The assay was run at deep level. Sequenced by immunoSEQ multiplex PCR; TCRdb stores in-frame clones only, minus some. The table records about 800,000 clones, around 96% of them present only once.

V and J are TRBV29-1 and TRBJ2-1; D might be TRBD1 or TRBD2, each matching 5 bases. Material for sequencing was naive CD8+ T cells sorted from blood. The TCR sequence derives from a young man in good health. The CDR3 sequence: CSVARDGYNEQFF. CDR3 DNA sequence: TGCAGCGTTGCCCGGGACGGTTACAATGAGCAGTTCTTC.